Following are 23 T cell receptor beta chains from one sample sequenced in a study of blood T cell repertoires in COVID-19. Sequencing was performed with immunoSEQ multiplex PCR; in TCRdb, only in-frame clones are kept and a portion is missing. The repertoire includes 400,000 to 550,000 clones, around 89% of them detected once, and over 4% sits in the top ten. The sequencing sample was made of peripheral blood. Receptors originate from a woman younger than 45 with acute or convalescent COVID-19.

The chain carries TRBV4-1 and TRBJ1-1; maybe TRBD1 (5 bases). The CDR3 covers 16 residues. Germline-derived CDR1 and CDR2 are MGHRA and YSYEKL. V was shortened by 4 bases and J by 5 bases, with 20 bases between the two germline ends. The CDR3, as DNA: TGCGCCAGCAGCCCTGTGTTTAGCCAGGGCGATACTGAAGCTTTCTTT. Residues: CASSPVFSQGDTEAFF.

This chain connects TRBV30 to TRBJ2-3; 10 bases are shared with TRBD1. The CDR3 has 17 amino acids. With 2 bases clipped from V and 2 bases from J, the junction kept 10 bases outside the gene matches. Germline loops: CDR1 GTSNPN, CDR2 SVGIG (reference sequence). The CDR3 region has the DNA TGTGCCTGGAGTACCGGATGGACAGGGGGGAACACAGATACGCAGTATTTT. Translated: CAWSTGWTGGNTDTQYF.

The chain joins TRBV30 to TRBJ2-1; TRBD2 agrees at 8 bases. CDR1 and CDR2 (germline): GTSNPN, SVGIG (reference sequence). The CDR3 runs to 12 residues. J lost 8 bases, V lost 3 bases, and 3 bases had no gene match. The DNA for the CDR3 is TGTGCCTGGAGCGGGGGGGACCATGAGCAGTTCTTC. Protein: CAWSGGDHEQFF.

CDR3 sequence: CASSILGRDTEAFF. CDR3 DNA: TGTGCCAGTAGTATTTTAGGGAGAGACACTGAAGCTTTCTTT. The chain couples TRBV19 to TRBJ1-1; D gene ambiguous. Per germline, CDR1 LNHDA and CDR2 SQIVND (reference sequence). The CDR3 length is 14 residues. V was pared by 3 bases and J by 3 bases, with 11 bases between. Full variable domain (missing parts from reference TRBV19 and TRBJ1-1): DGGITQSPKYLFRKEGQNVTLSCEQNLNHDAMYWYRQDPGQGLRLIYYSQIVNDFQKGDIAEGYSVSREKKESFPLTVTSAQKNPTAFYLCASSILGRDTEAFFGQGTRLTVV.

The CDR3 DNA reads TGTGCCAGCAGCTTCGTGGGCCGAGAAGCGGGGGGTAACTCCTACGAGCAGTACTTC. Its translation is CASSFVGREAGGNSYEQYF. The gene calls are TRBV13 and TRBJ2-7, with 9 bases matching TRBD2. CDR3 length: 19 amino acids. V lost 3 bases and J lost 0; bases outside the gene matches: 15. Per germline, CDR1 PRHDT and CDR2 FYEKMQ (reference sequence).

This clone has only one observation. V gene TRBV4-1 combines with J gene TRBJ1-5; the D is unclear. The V gene lost 0 bases and the J gene lost 8 bases, with 8 bases spanning the gap. This CDR3 has 13 amino acids. Germline CDR1 and CDR2: MGHRA and YSYEKL. CDR3 loop: CASSQERLEPQHF. As DNA, the CDR3 is TGCGCCAGCAGCCAAGAGCGGCTGGAGCCCCAGCATTTT.

This chain connects TRBV11-2 to TRBJ2-1; 10 bases agree with TRBD1. The germline V gene encodes CDR1 SGHAT and CDR2 FQNNGV. The CDR3 has 16 residues. Trimming took 6 bases from V and 5 from J; bases not matched to a gene: 10. The CDR3 DNA reads TGTGCCAGCAGGTCAATCCGGGACAGGGGAGACAATGAGCAGTTCTTC. Protein: CASRSIRDRGDNEQFF. Based on the CDR3 plus reference TRBV11-2 and TRBJ2-1, the full variable domain is EAGVAQSPRYKIIEKRQSVAFWCNPISGHATLYWYQQILGQGPKLLIQFQNNGVVDDSQLPKDRFSAERLKGVDSTLKIQPAKLEDSAVYLCASRSIRDRGDNEQFFGPGTRLTVL.

The V and J genes are TRBV5-1 and TRBJ2-5; no reliable D call. The CDR3 has 13 residues. In germline, CDR1 is SGHRS, CDR2 YFSETQ. V was clipped by 0 bases and J by 5 bases, with 8 bases between them. CDR3 loop: CASSLVRRETQYF. CDR3 nucleotides: TGCGCCAGCAGCTTGGTAAGGCGGGAGACCCAGTACTTC.

The chain links TRBV3-1 (or the pseudogene TRBV3-2) to TRBJ1-1; D unresolved. Germline V gene data show CDR1 as LGHDT and CDR2 as YNNKEL (reference sequence). The CDR3 length is 13 residues. Trimming took off 3 bases at V and 4 bases at J, with 9 bases between the two ends. The CDR3 region is CASSQGGITEAFF. CDR3 DNA sequence: TGTGCCAGCAGCCAGGGCGGGATCACTGAAGCTTTCTTT.

The rearrangement uses TRBV28 and TRBJ1-4, with TRBD1 identical over 10 bases. CDR1 and CDR2 (germline): MDHEN, SYDVKM. V was clipped by 6 bases and J by 4 bases; unmatched bases: 5. The CDR3 runs 15 residues. CDR3 sequence reads: CASSRTGGINEKLFF. Here the CDR3 DNA reads TGTGCCAGCAGCCGGACAGGGGGTATTAATGAAAAACTGTTTTTT.

V usage is TRBV5-5 and J usage is TRBJ1-1; D perhaps matches TRBD1 (6 bases). V shed 0 bases and J shed 5 bases, with 11 bases lying between them. The CDR3 consists of 14 residues. Looked up from germline, CDR1 is SGHKS and CDR2 is YYEKEE (reference sequence). The CDR3 DNA follows: TGTGCCAGCAGCTTGGGTTTAGGGGGAACTGAAGCTTTCTTT. Translated: CASSLGLGGTEAFF. Complete variable domain (other parts from reference TRBV5-5 and TRBJ1-1): DAGVTQSPTHLIKTRGQQVTLRCSPISGHKSVSWYQQVLGQGPQFIFQYYEKEERGRGNFPDRFSARQFPNYSSELNVNALLLGDSALYLCASSLGLGGTEAFFGQGTRLTVV.

This sequence joins TRBV5-5 and TRBJ1-1; D perhaps matches TRBD1 (5 bases). V was clipped by 3 bases and J by 5 bases, with 14 bases between them. CDR3 length: 14 amino acids. CDR1 and CDR2 (germline): SGHKS, YYEKEE (reference sequence). The CDR3 spells CASSWGIGGTEAFF. CDR3 DNA: TGTGCCAGCAGCTGGGGCATCGGAGGGACTGAAGCTTTCTTT.

J is TRBJ1-2 and V is TRBV6-5; 10 positions match TRBD1. V was pared by 5 bases and J by 4 bases, with 7 bases of the junction left unmatched. CDR3 length: 15 amino acids. Germline V gives CDR1 MNHEY, CDR2 SVGAGI. The CDR3 DNA reads as TGTGCCAGCAGTCCAAGACAGGGGGCGTCCTATGGCTACACCTTC. Encoded protein: CASSPRQGASYGYTF.

This rearrangement joins TRBV5-1 to TRBJ2-4, with 9 positions matching TRBD1. V gave up 2 bases and J gave up 8 bases; unmatched junction bases: 8. This CDR3 region has 15 residues. Germline V gene lookup returns CDR1 SGHRS and CDR2 YFSETQ. The chain's CDR3 is CASSLQGAYVDIQYF. As DNA, the CDR3 is TGCGCCAGCAGCTTACAGGGGGCCTATGTGGACATTCAGTACTTC.

This chain connects TRBV2 to TRBJ2-7, with 10 bases identical to TRBD1. From germline, CDR1 is SNHLY and CDR2 FYNNEI. There are 15 residues in the CDR3. The V segment lost 7 bases and the J segment 5 bases; nucleotides outside the gene matches: 11. The CDR3 reads CASTGEGTGVHEQYF. In DNA, the CDR3 is TGTGCCAGCACCGGAGAGGGGACAGGGGTCCACGAGCAGTACTTC.

The chain couples TRBV29-1 to TRBJ1-2; 9 positions agree with TRBD1. Germline V gene lookup returns CDR1 SQVTM and CDR2 ANQGSEA. After removal of 7 bases from V and 8 bases from J, the junction contained 14 bases not matched to a gene. The CDR3 length is 14 residues. For the CDR3, the DNA is TGCAGCGCCCAACAGGGGGCGAGTAGTGAAGGCTACACCTTC. It is translated as CSAQQGASSEGYTF.

This clone has just one count. This chain links TRBV2 with TRBJ2-7; 9 bases are shared with TRBD1. CDR3 length: 17 amino acids. Trimming took 5 bases from V and 1 from J; bases not matched to a gene: 12. Germline V gives CDR1 SNHLY, CDR2 FYNNEI. The CDR3 sequence: CASSNTAPGTGSYEQYF. DNA for the CDR3: TGTGCCAGCAGTAACACCGCCCCCGGGACAGGGTCCTACGAGCAGTACTTC. The full variable domain, in which reference TRBV2 and TRBJ2-7 provide the parts outside the CDR3, is EPEVTQTPSHQVTQMGQEVILRCVPISNHLYFYWYRQILGQKVEFLVSFYNNEISEKSEIFDDQFSVERPDGSNFTLKIRSTKLEDSAMYFCASSNTAPGTGSYEQYFGPGTRLTVT.

The chain combines TRBV12-3 or TRBV12-4 with TRBJ2-7; a possible D gene is TRBD2 (6 bases). V was cut by 5 bases and J by 7 bases, with 12 bases left in between. This CDR3 comprises 12 residues. The CDR3 is CASSVTGEEQYF. As DNA, the CDR3 is TGTGCCAGCAGTGTCACGGGGGAGGAGCAGTACTTC.

The chain couples TRBV25-1 to TRBJ2-3; TRBD2 matches 7 bases. The CDR3 length is 14 residues. Germline V gene sequence: CDR1 MGHDK, CDR2 SYGVNS. Trimming removed 3 bases from V and 1 base from J; junction bases left unmatched: 1. The CDR3 DNA is TGTGCCAGCAGTGACACTAGCGGCACAGATACGCAGTATTTT. Its protein product is CASSDTSGTDTQYF.

V usage is TRBV7-2 and J usage is TRBJ2-5; D is possibly TRBD2 (5 bases). This CDR3 has 15 amino acids. Germline V gene sequence: CDR1 SGHTA, CDR2 FQGNSA. Trimming removed 4 bases at V and 5 bases at J, with 17 bases between. Written as DNA, the CDR3 is TGTGCCAGCAGCTCCGGGCCATACACGGGGGAGACCCAGTACTTC. Translation: CASSSGPYTGETQYF. The full variable domain, its missing parts supplied by reference TRBV7-2 and TRBJ2-5, is GAGVSQSPSNKVTEKGKDVELRCDPISGHTALYWYRQSLGQGLEFLIYFQGNSAPDKSGLPSDRFSAERTGGSVSTLTIQRTQQEDSAVYLCASSSGPYTGETQYFGPGTRLLVL.

V and J are TRBV19 and TRBJ1-3, with no clear D. V lost 9 bases and J lost 2, with 11 bases in between. Germline V gene data show CDR1 as LNHDA and CDR2 as SQIVND (reference sequence). The CDR3 spans 13 residues. CDR3 nucleotides: TGTGCCAGCCAAGCGGCTGCTGGAAACACCATATATTTT. Encoded protein: CASQAAAGNTIYF.

The count of this clone is one. The chain is built from TRBV18 and TRBJ1-3, with D perhaps TRBD1 (6 bases). The CDR3 is 14 amino acids. Trimming took 2 bases from V and 7 from J, leaving 12 bases between them. Per the germline V gene, CDR1 is KGHSH and CDR2 is LQKENI. This chain's CDR3 is CASSPADRPNTIYF. As DNA, the CDR3 is TGTGCCAGCTCACCAGCAGACAGGCCCAACACCATATATTTT.

The chain links TRBV27 to TRBJ2-3, with TRBD1 matching 7 bases. V lost 8 bases and J lost 5; bases outside the gene matches: 1. Germline CDR1 is MNHEY and CDR2 is SMNVEV (reference sequence). The CDR3 consists of 11 residues. As DNA, the CDR3 is TGTGCCAGCCAGGGGGTAGATACGCAGTATTTT. Protein: CASQGVDTQYF.